This paragraph covers one T cell receptor beta chain sequence. Its antigen is unidentified. This sample is part of a study of beta chain features in type 1 diabetes. Whole-study results and caveats: Shorter TCRB CDR3s, moderately but significantly so, marked every one of the four CD4+ subsets in Type 1 diabetes patients.

The CDR3 runs to 17 residues. Unmatched junction bases numbered 18, after V lost 3 bases and J lost 7 bases. CDR1 is MDHEN and CDR2 is SYDVKM in the germline V gene. cDNA synthesis used the whole RNA isolate, giving expressed TCRB sequences. Clones were sequenced by immunoSEQ multiplex PCR, and TCRdb holds only the in-frame ones, with some missing. The data contain about 45,000 clones, 66% of them singletons. The chain combines TRBV28 with TRBJ2-7, with 7 bases that match TRBD1. The sample was Tregs from blood. This TCR was recovered from a woman between 18 and 29 years old with type 1 diabetes. The CDR3 loop is CASSFLLTGSKSGEQYF. In nucleotides, the CDR3 is TGTGCCAGCAGTTTCCTGTTGACAGGGTCTAAGTCGGGGGAGCAGTACTTC.